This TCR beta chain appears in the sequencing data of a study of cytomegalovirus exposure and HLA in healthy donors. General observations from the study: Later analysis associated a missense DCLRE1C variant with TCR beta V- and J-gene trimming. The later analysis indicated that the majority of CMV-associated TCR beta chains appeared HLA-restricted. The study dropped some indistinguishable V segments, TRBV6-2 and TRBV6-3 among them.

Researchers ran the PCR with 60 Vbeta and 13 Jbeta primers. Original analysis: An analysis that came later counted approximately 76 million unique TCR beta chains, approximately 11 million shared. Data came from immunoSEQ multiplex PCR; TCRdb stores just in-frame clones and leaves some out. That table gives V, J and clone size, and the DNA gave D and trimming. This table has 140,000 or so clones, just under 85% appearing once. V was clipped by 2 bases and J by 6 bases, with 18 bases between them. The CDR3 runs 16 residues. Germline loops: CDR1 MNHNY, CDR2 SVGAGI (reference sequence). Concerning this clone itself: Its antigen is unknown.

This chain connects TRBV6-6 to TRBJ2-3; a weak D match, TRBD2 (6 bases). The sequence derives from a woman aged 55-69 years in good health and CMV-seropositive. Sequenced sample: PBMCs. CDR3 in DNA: TGTGCCAGCAGTTACCCCCCAGGAGGAAGCGGGGATACGCAGTATTTT. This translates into CASSYPPGGSGDTQYF.